This T cell receptor (beta chain) was identified in a study of OX40 agonist ivuxolimab in advanced cancers. At the level of the study: Among those treated, three patients had partial responses, one with hepatocellular carcinoma and two with cutaneous melanoma.

As for this clone: What it binds is not known.

The assay was immunoSEQ multiplex PCR, and TCRdb's table has in-frame clones only and misses some. Of 100,000 or so clones listed, roughly 94% are singletons. The V gene's germline CDR1 is MGHRA and CDR2 YSYEKL. CDR3 length: 14 residues. V lost 3 bases, J lost 8 bases, and 16 bases lay in between. Study-level findings and limits: Expanded clones belonging to CD8+ T cells outnumbered, on average, those of CD4+. Among the lowest peripheral clonal expansion occurred in 0.1-3.0 mg/kg partial responders. Clones of CD4+ and CD8+ blood T cells grew by week 6 at doses of 0.1 to 3.0 mg/kg.

The chain links TRBV4-1 to TRBJ1-2; D uncertain. The receptor comes from an adult with an advanced solid tumor such as melanoma, head and neck, liver or kidney cancer. The sequencing here drew on CD4+ or CD8+ T cells sorted from blood, taken in a trial of the OX40 agonist ivuxolimab. CDR3 sequence: CASSHPPEIRGYTF. The CDR3 DNA sequence: TGCGCCAGCAGCCACCCCCCGGAGATCAGGGGCTACACCTTC.